This TCR beta chain was captured in a study of cytomegalovirus exposure and HLA in healthy donors. General study findings and limits: Rates of TCR association differed by HLA locus in a later analysis, with DRB1 highest and HLA-C lowest. A further, later analysis showed that HLA-associated TCR beta chains (compared with equally common others) were more clonally expanded. An analysis done earlier found most TCR beta V segments productive about 87% or about 30% of the time.

This CDR3 has 16 residues. The junction had 6 bases not matched to a gene; V was cut back by 4 bases and J by 0 bases. Germline V gene data show CDR1 as LNHDA and CDR2 as SQIVND (reference sequence). Details on this clone: Its matching antigen is unknown.

Researchers ran the PCR with 60 Vbeta and 13 Jbeta primers. Method: immunoSEQ multiplex PCR; TCRdb's copy keeps in-frame clones and lacks some. Among some 130,000 clones listed, roughly 77% were seen once. The chain carries TRBV19 and TRBJ1-3; 7 bases match TRBD1. The clonotype comes from a man in his thirties or forties in good health. Sequencing used PBMCs. In DNA, the CDR3 is TGTGCCAGTAGTACTCCGGGACAGTCCTCTGGAAACACCATATATTTT. It yields the protein CASSTPGQSSGNTIYF. The whole variable domain, remainder taken from reference TRBV19 and TRBJ1-3, is DGGITQSPKYLFRKEGQNVTLSCEQNLNHDAMYWYRQDPGQGLRLIYYSQIVNDFQKGDIAEGYSVSREKKESFPLTVTSAQKNPTAFYLCASSTPGQSSGNTIYFGEGSWLTVV.